The T cell receptor beta chain under discussion was sequenced for a study of blood T cell repertoires in COVID-19. Study overall: Acute-phase and convalescent COVID-19 samples originated in the United States, Italy and Spain. T cells, B-cell-depleted T cells, or PBMCs provided the cDNA or gDNA that served as material.

Per the study methods: Amplifying reference gene primers gave estimates of nucleated cell counts. Assay: immunoSEQ multiplex PCR; the TCRdb copy retains only in-frame clones and omits some. That table is the source of V, J and clone size, and D and trimming were worked out from the DNA. The table includes roughly 65,000 clones, about 85% detected once. The sample consisted of peripheral blood. This TCR was recovered from a woman of 80 years or more with active or convalescent COVID-19.

CDR3 sequence (DNA): TGTGCCAGCAGCCCCGGGACAGAAAATTCACCCCTCCACTTT. As protein: CASSPGTENSPLHF. The chain couples TRBV3-1 (or the pseudogene TRBV3-2) to TRBJ1-6; 7 positions agree with TRBD1. The V segment lost 4 bases and the J segment 7 bases; nucleotides outside the gene matches: 4. Germline V gene sequence: CDR1 LGHDT, CDR2 YNNKEL (reference sequence). The CDR3 length is 14 residues.